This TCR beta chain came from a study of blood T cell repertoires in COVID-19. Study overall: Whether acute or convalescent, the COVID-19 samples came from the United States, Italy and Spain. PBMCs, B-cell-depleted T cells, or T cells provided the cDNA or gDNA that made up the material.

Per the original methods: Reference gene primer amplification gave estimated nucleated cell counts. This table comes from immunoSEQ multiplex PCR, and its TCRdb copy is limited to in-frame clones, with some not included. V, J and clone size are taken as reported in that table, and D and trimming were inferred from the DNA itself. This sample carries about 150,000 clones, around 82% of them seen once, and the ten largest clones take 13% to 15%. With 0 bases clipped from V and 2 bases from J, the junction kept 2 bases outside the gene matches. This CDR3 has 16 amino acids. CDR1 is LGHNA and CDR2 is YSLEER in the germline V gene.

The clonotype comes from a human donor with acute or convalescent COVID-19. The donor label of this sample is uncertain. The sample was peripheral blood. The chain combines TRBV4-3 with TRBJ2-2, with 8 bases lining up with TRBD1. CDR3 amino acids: CASSQETGVNTGELFF. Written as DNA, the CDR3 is TGCGCCAGCAGCCAAGAGACAGGGGTCAACACCGGGGAGCTGTTTTTT.